A single sample gave rise to the 9 T cell receptor beta chains below, sequenced in a study of blood T cell repertoires in COVID-19. Produced via immunoSEQ multiplex PCR; TCRdb's table is partial and in-frame only. The table lists around 150,000 clones, about 79% of them singletons. The sample comprised PBMCs or T cells enriched from blood (not recorded which). These receptor sequences come from a woman in her fifties or sixties who had recovered from COVID-19.

V and J are TRBV28 and TRBJ2-5; D gene uncertain. V lost 2 bases to trimming and J lost 2 bases, with 9 bases between them. CDR1 and CDR2 from the germline V gene are MDHEN and SYDVKM. The CDR3 contains 14 residues. Here the CDR3 DNA reads TGTGCCAGCAGTTTAGCGGCTATACAAGAGACCCAGTACTTC. It encodes CASSLAAIQETQYF.

The chain recombines TRBV11-2 with TRBJ2-1; TRBD2 agrees at 9 bases. Germline values: CDR1 SGHAT, CDR2 FQNNGV. The CDR3 is 17 residues long. V lost 6 bases, J lost 4 bases, and 13 bases stayed unmatched. Here the CDR3 DNA reads TGTGCCAGCAGACCAGGAGGTAGCGGGAGTACATACAATGAGCAGTTCTTC. Its protein is CASRPGGSGSTYNEQFF.

The V gene is TRBV27, the J gene TRBJ1-5; D call uncertain. CDR1 and CDR2 from the germline V gene are MNHEY and SMNVEV (reference sequence). The CDR3 runs 13 residues. Trimming took 3 bases from V and 6 from J, leaving 9 bases between them. CDR3 sequence reads: CASSFLGGQPQHF. In DNA, the CDR3 is TGTGCCAGCAGTTTTCTAGGCGGTCAGCCCCAGCATTTT.

V is TRBV13 and J is TRBJ2-1, with TRBD2 matching 14 bases. The CDR3 sequence is 16 residues long. CDR1 and CDR2 (germline): PRHDT, FYEKMQ (reference sequence). Trimming took 6 bases from V and 8 from J; bases not matched to a gene: 9. Written as DNA, the CDR3 is TGTGCCAGCAGTCTCAATGGACTAGCGGGGGGAGATGAGCAGTTCTTC. It codes for CASSLNGLAGGDEQFF.

About this clone: Other DNA sequences within the sample encode an identical CDR3. The chain has TRBV2 and TRBJ1-2; 9 nucleotides align to TRBD1. The ends lost 9 bases at V and 8 bases at J; junction bases unmatched: 7. Germline V CDR1 and CDR2: SNHLY, FYNNEI. The CDR3 length is 12 residues. The CDR3 coding sequence is TGTGCCAGGGGACAGGGAATGGGCGGCTACACCTTC. This sequence encodes CARGQGMGGYTF. The full variable domain, rest sourced from reference TRBV2 and TRBJ1-2, is EPEVTQTPSHQVTQMGQEVILRCVPISNHLYFYWYRQILGQKVEFLVSFYNNEISEKSEIFDDQFSVERPDGSNFTLKIRSTKLEDSAMYFCARGQGMGGYTFGSGTRLTVV.

The V call is TRBV9, the J call TRBJ2-3; D remains ambiguous. The CDR3 loop spans 15 amino acids. CDR1 and CDR2 from the germline V gene are SGDLS and YYNGEE. Trimming left V 0 bases short and J 3 bases short, with 11 bases between. The chain's CDR3 is CASSVGLELTDTQYF. The CDR3 DNA reads as TGTGCCAGCAGCGTAGGACTCGAACTGACAGATACGCAGTATTTT. The full variable domain, rest sourced from reference TRBV9 and TRBJ2-3, is DSGVTQTPKHLITATGQRVTLRCSPRSGDLSVYWYQQSLDQGLQFLIQYYNGEERAKGNILERFSAQQFPDLHSELNLSSLELGDSALYFCASSVGLELTDTQYFGPGTRLTVL.

This chain joins TRBV5-1 and TRBJ1-4, with TRBD1 identical over 7 bases. CDR1 is SGHRS and CDR2 is YFSETQ in the germline V gene. The CDR3 has 13 amino acids. Germline trimming cut 3 bases from V and 7 bases from J; bases unmatched to any gene: 3. CDR3 amino acids: CASSSDRAEKLFF. In DNA, the CDR3 is TGCGCCAGCAGCTCTGACAGGGCTGAAAAACTGTTTTTT.

This clone was seen a single time. The chain couples TRBV5-1 to TRBJ2-3; a weak D match, TRBD2 (5 bases). The V and J ends lost 2 bases and 0 bases respectively, with 16 bases between them. Germline CDR1 is SGHRS and CDR2 is YFSETQ. The CDR3 length is 17 residues. CDR3 nucleotide sequence: TGCGCCAGCAGCTTAAATGGACTCGCGCCTAGCACAGATACGCAGTATTTT. This sequence encodes CASSLNGLAPSTDTQYF.

The chain has TRBV6-5 and TRBJ1-1, with TRBD1 matching over 10 bases. In germline, CDR1 is MNHEY, CDR2 SVGAGI. V gave up 2 bases and J gave up 10 bases; unmatched junction bases: 13. This CDR3 region has 16 residues. The CDR3 nucleotides read TGTGCCAGCAGTTACGGCTCTAGACAGGGGGCGTCGGGAGCTTTCTTT. It is translated as CASSYGSRQGASGAFF.